This T cell receptor beta chain came from a study of glioma-infiltrating T cells. Amplification of TCR alpha and beta CDR3 regions from RNA used iRepertoire nested multiplex PCR. TCRdb redid the calling of the multiplex PCR reads with MiXCR, one entry per CDR3 protein. This sample yields about 400,000 distinct CDR3 sequences, of which more than 35% are seen a single time; about 11% belongs to the top ten. Germline CDR1 SGHNT, CDR2 YYREEE (reference sequence). The CDR3 runs 12 residues. V lost 3 bases to trimming and J lost 15 bases, with 16 bases between them. This clonotype originated in a human donor with low-grade glioma or glioblastoma, undergoing nonglioma brain surgery, or in good health (not recorded which). The rearrangement joins TRBV5-4 to TRBJ2-1; D tentatively fits TRBD1 or TRBD2 (6 bases each). Sample: glioma tissue, nonneoplastic brain tissue, or PBMCs (not recorded which). CDR3 loop: CASSSGGGGLFF. The CDR3 DNA follows: TGTGCCAGCAGCTCAGGCGGAGGGGGTCTGTTCTTC.